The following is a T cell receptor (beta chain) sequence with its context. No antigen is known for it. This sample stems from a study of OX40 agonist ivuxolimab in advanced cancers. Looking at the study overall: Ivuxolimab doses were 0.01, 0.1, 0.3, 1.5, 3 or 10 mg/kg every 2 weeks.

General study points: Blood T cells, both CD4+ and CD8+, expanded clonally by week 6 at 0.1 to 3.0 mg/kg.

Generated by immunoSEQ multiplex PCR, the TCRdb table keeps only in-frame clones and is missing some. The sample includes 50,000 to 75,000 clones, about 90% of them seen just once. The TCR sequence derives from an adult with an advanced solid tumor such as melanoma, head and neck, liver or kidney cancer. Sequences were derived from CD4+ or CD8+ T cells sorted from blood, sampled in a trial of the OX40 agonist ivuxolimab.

Here the CDR3 reads CASENRPLTSGGSNEQFF. Here the CDR3 DNA reads TGTGCCTCGGAGAACAGGCCCCTAACTAGCGGGGGGTCCAATGAGCAGTTCTTC. The genes are TRBV30 and TRBJ2-1, with TRBD2 matching 12 bases. Per germline, CDR1 GTSNPN and CDR2 SVGIG (reference sequence). There are 18 residues in the CDR3. The junction had 19 bases not matched to a gene; V was cut back by 7 bases and J by 6 bases.